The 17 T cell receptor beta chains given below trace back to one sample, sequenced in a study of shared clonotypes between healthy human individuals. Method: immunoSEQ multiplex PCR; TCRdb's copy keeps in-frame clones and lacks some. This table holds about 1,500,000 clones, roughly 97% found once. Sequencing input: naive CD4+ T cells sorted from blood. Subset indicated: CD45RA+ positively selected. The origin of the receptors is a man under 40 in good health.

CDR3 sequence (DNA): TGTGCCAGCAGCGTGGACAGTCCCGGAGACTATGGCTACACCTTC. This sequence encodes CASSVDSPGDYGYTF. The rearrangement joins TRBV5-4 to TRBJ1-2; D may be TRBD1 (6 bases). This CDR3 has 15 residues. The germline V and J ends were trimmed by 4 bases and 3 bases, with 16 bases remaining between them. Per the germline V gene, CDR1 is SGHNT and CDR2 is YYREEE (reference sequence).

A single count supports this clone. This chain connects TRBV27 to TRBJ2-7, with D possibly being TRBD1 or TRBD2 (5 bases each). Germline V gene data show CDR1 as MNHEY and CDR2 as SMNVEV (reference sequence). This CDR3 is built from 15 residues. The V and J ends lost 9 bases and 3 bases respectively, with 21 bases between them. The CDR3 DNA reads TGTGCCAGTGCAAACAGGAACGGGAAAGTCTACGAGCAGTACTTC. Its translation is CASANRNGKVYEQYF.

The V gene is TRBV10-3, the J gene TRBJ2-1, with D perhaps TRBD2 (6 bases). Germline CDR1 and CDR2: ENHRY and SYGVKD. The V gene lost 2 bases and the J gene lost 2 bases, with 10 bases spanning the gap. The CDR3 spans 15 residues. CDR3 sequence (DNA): TGTGCCATCAGTGAGGGGGGGTTCACCTACAATGAGCAGTTCTTC. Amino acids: CAISEGGFTYNEQFF.

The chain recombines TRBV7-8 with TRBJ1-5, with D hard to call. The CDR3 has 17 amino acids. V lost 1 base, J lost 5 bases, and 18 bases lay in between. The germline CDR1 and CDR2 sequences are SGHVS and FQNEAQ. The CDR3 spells CASSLGSESNYHQPQHF. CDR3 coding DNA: TGTGCCAGCAGCTTAGGTTCGGAAAGTAACTATCATCAGCCCCAGCATTTT.

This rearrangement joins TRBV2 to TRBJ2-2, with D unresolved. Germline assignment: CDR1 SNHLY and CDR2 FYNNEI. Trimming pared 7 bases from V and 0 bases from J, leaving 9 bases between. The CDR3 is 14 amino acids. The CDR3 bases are TGTGCCAGCAAGGGTCGTACGAACACCGGGGAGCTGTTTTTT. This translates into CASKGRTNTGELFF.

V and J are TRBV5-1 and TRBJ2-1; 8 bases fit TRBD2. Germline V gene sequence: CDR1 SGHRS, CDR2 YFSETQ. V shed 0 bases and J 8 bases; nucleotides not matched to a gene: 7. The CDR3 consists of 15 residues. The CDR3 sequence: CASSLVTGGPDEQFF. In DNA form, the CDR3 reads TGCGCCAGCAGCTTGGTAACGGGAGGGCCCGATGAGCAGTTCTTC.

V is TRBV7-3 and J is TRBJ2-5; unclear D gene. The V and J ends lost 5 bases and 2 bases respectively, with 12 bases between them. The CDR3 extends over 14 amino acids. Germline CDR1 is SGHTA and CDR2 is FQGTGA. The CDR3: CASSPGRLQETQYF. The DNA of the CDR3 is TGTGCCAGCAGCCCAGGACGCTTACAAGAGACCCAGTACTTC.

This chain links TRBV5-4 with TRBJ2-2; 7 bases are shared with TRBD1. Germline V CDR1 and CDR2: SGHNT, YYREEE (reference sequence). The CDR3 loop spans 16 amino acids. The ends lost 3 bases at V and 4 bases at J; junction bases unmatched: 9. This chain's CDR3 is CASSSIDRVGTGELFF. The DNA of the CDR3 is TGTGCCAGCAGCTCTATCGACAGGGTCGGCACCGGGGAGCTGTTTTTT.

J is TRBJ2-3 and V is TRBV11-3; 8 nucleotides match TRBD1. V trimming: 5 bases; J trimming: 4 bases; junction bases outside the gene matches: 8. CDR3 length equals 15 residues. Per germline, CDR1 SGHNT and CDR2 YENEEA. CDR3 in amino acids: CASSPRTGFPDTQYF. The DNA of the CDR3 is TGTGCCAGCAGCCCTCGGACAGGGTTTCCAGATACGCAGTATTTT.

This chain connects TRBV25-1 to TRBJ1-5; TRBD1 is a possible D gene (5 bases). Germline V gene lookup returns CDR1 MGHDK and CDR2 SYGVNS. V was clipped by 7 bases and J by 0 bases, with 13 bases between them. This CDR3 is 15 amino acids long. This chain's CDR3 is CASTSGGYSNQPQHF. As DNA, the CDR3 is TGTGCCAGCACGAGTGGGGGGTATAGCAATCAGCCCCAGCATTTT.

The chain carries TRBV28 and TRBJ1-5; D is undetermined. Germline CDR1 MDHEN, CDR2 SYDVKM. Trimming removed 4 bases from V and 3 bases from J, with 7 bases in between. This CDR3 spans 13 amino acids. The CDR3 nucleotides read TGTGCCAGCAGTTCAACAGTCAATCAGCCCCAGCATTTT. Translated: CASSSTVNQPQHF.

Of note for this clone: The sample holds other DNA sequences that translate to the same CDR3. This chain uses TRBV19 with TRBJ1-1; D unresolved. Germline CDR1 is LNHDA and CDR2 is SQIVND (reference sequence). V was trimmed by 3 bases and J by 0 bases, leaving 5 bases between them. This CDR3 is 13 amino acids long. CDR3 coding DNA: TGTGCCAGTAGTATCCGGATGAACACTGAAGCTTTCTTT. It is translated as CASSIRMNTEAFF. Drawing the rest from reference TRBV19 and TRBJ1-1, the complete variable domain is DGGITQSPKYLFRKEGQNVTLSCEQNLNHDAMYWYRQDPGQGLRLIYYSQIVNDFQKGDIAEGYSVSREKKESFPLTVTSAQKNPTAFYLCASSIRMNTEAFFGQGTRLTVV.

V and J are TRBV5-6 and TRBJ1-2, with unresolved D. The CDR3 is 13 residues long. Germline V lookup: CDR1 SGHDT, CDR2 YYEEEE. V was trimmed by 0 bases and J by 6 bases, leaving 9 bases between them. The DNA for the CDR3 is TGTGCCAGCAGCTTGGCCGTGCAAAATGGCTACACCTTC. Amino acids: CASSLAVQNGYTF.

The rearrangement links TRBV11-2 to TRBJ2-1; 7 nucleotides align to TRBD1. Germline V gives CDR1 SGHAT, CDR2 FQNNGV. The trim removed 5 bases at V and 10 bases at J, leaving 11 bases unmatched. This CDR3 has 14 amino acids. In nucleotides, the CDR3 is TGTGCCAGCAGCCCTAGGGGACCGACAGGGGAGCAGTTCTTC. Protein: CASSPRGPTGEQFF.

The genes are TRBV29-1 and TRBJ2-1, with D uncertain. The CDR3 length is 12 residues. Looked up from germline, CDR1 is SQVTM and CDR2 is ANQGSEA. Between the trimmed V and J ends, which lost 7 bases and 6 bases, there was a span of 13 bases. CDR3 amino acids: CSGVGFVNEQFF. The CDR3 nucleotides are TGCAGCGGGGTGGGGTTCGTCAATGAGCAGTTCTTC.

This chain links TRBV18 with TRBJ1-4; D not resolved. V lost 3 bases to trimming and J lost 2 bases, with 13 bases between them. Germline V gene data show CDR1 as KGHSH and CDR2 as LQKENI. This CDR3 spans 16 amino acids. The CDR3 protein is CASSPRSIATNEKLFF. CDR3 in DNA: TGTGCCAGCTCACCCAGGAGTATTGCTACTAATGAAAAACTGTTTTTT.

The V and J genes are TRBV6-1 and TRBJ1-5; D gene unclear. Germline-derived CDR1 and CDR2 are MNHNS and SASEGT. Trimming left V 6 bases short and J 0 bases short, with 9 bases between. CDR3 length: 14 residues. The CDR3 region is CASRGWVSNQPQHF. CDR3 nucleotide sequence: TGTGCCAGCAGGGGATGGGTTAGCAATCAGCCCCAGCATTTT.